Shown below are 32 T cell receptor beta chains from a single sample sequenced in a study of beta chain features in type 1 diabetes. The investigators reverse transcribed all of the isolated RNA, so they sequenced expressed TCRB transcripts. TCRdb's table, derived via immunoSEQ multiplex PCR, lists solely in-frame clones and lacks some. The table includes about 220,000 clones, approximately 10% detected once. The material sequenced was central memory CD4+ T cells from blood. These receptors were collected from a man aged 18 to 30 in good health.

This clone was observed a handful of times. For the CDR3, the DNA is TGCAGCGTTCGGATGCTTGAAGCGACCCAGTACTTC. Translation: CSVRMLEATQYF. This chain uses TRBV29-1 with TRBJ2-5; D call uncertain. Germline loops: CDR1 SQVTM, CDR2 ANQGSEA. V lost 5 bases and J 7 bases, leaving 14 bases between the germline ends. The CDR3 consists of 12 residues.

As for this clone: With a far larger clone one base away, a read error is the likely cause. This chain joins TRBV9 and TRBJ2-7; 10 bases agree with TRBD2. Germline V gene sequence: CDR1 SGDLS, CDR2 YYNGEE. The CDR3 runs to 16 residues. CDR3 coding DNA: TGTTCCAGCAGCGTAGGAAGCGGGAGGGACACCTACGAGCAGTACTTC. Amino acids: CSSSVGSGRDTYEQYF.

This clone was observed at least ten times. The rearrangement joins TRBV9 to TRBJ2-1; D gene ambiguous. This CDR3 contains 13 residues. Germline V gene sequence: CDR1 SGDLS, CDR2 YYNGEE. Trimming took 0 bases from V and 5 from J, leaving 6 bases between them. The CDR3 DNA reads TGTGCCAGCAGCGTAGTCGGAAACAATGAGCAGTTCTTC. This codes for CASSVVGNNEQFF.

There are a few counts of this clone. The J gene is TRBJ1-2, the V gene TRBV18, with TRBD1 matching over 7 bases. Germline V CDR1 and CDR2: KGHSH, LQKENI. The CDR3 has 14 residues. V was pared by 5 bases and J by 2 bases, with 5 bases of the junction left unmatched. In DNA, the CDR3 is TGTGCCAGCTCAAAAGGGGGCGGCAACTATGGCTACACCTTC. Encoded protein: CASSKGGGNYGYTF.

The chain uses TRBV25-1 and TRBJ2-3; 9 bases align to TRBD1. CDR3 size: 16 residues. CDR1 and CDR2 (germline): MGHDK, SYGVNS. V lost 1 base and J lost 2; bases outside the gene matches: 4. The CDR3 nucleotides read TGTGCCAGCAGTGAATTAAGGACAGGGGACACAGATACGCAGTATTTT. Translated, it gives CASSELRTGDTDTQYF. The variable domain in full, with the rest retrieved from reference TRBV25-1 and TRBJ2-3, is EADIYQTPRYLVIGTGKKITLECSQTMGHDKMYWYQQDPGMELHLIHYSYGVNSTEKGDLSSESTVSRIRTEHFPLTLESARPSHTSQYLCASSELRTGDTDTQYFGPGTRLTVL.

There are a few counts of this clone. The rearrangement joins TRBV7-2 to TRBJ2-3; D remains unclear. V lost 5 bases, J lost 2 bases, and 11 bases lay in between. Per germline, CDR1 SGHTA and CDR2 FQGNSA. CDR3 length: 14 amino acids. In DNA, the CDR3 is TGTGCCAGCAGCCTGTGGGCCGACACAGATACGCAGTATTTT. This gives the protein CASSLWADTDTQYF.

The CDR3 region has the DNA TGTGCCAGCAGTTCGCTGACTAGCGGGACCAATGAGCAGTTCTTC. Residues: CASSSLTSGTNEQFF. The rearrangement uses TRBV28 and TRBJ2-1; 11 bases align to TRBD2. Germline CDR1 MDHEN, CDR2 SYDVKM. The junction had 5 bases not matched to a gene; V was cut back by 4 bases and J by 6 bases. CDR3 size: 15 residues.

The chain links TRBV19 to TRBJ2-2; D is unclear. Germline values: CDR1 LNHDA, CDR2 SQIVND (reference sequence). The CDR3 sequence is 12 residues long. Trimming shortened V by 9 bases and J by 3 bases, and 8 bases separated the two germline ends. In DNA form, the CDR3 reads TGTGCCAGCGGTAAATACACCGGGGAGCTGTTTTTT. Translating gives CASGKYTGELFF.

This clone has more than one count but fewer than ten. The V call is TRBV2, the J call TRBJ2-5; D is unresolved. Germline assignment: CDR1 SNHLY and CDR2 FYNNEI. The V end lost 2 bases, the J end lost 5 bases, and 12 bases lay between the germline ends. This CDR3 spans 14 amino acids. CDR3 sequence: CASSESMGLETQYF. As DNA, the CDR3 is TGTGCCAGCAGTGAAAGTATGGGGTTGGAGACCCAGTACTTC.

About this clone itself: This specimen includes other DNA sequences encoding the same CDR3. The rearrangement joins TRBV11-2 to TRBJ2-7; 9 bases are shared with TRBD2. The CDR3 is made up of 14 amino acids. J lost 0 bases, V lost 5 bases, and 2 bases had no gene match. Germline V CDR1 and CDR2: SGHAT, FQNNGV. CDR3 coding DNA: TGTGCCAGCAGCATGGGACTAGCCTCCTACGAGCAGTACTTC. As protein: CASSMGLASYEQYF.

This clone was detected ten times or more. The chain joins TRBV11-3 to TRBJ2-6; possible D gene TRBD1, 6 bases. The CDR3 runs to 17 residues. Germline V gene sequence: CDR1 SGHNT, CDR2 YENEEA. V was shortened by 1 base and J by 2 bases, with 12 bases between the two germline ends. The CDR3 reads CASSLGSQGTGANVLTF. The CDR3 bases are TGTGCCAGCAGCTTAGGGTCACAGGGAACTGGGGCCAACGTCCTGACTTTC.

This clone was observed many times. The V gene is TRBV5-1, the J gene TRBJ2-4; a possible D gene is TRBD1 (6 bases). Germline V CDR1 and CDR2: SGHRS, YFSETQ. V lost 4 bases, J lost 5 bases, and 13 bases lay in between. The CDR3 length is 14 residues. DNA of the CDR3: TGCGCCAGCAGCCCAGCCCCAGGGGAAAACATTCAGTACTTC. Translated, it gives CASSPAPGENIQYF.

The rearrangement uses TRBV20-1 and TRBJ2-4; possibly TRBD2 for D (5 bases). The germline V gene encodes CDR1 DFQATT and CDR2 SNEGSKA (reference sequence). This CDR3 spans 11 amino acids. In DNA, the CDR3 is TGCAGGCCGTGGGAGCTCGACATTCAGTACTTC. The encoded protein is CRPWELDIQYF.

Of note for this clone: A much larger clone differs from this one at a single base, so this may be a read error. The V and J genes are TRBV9 and TRBJ2-2; unclear D gene. The germline gives CDR1 SGDLS, CDR2 YYNGEE. V was trimmed by 1 base and J by 4 bases, leaving 5 bases between them. The CDR3 sequence is 13 residues long. CDR3 loop: CASSVIVTGELFF. In DNA, the CDR3 is TGTGCCAGCAGCGTAATAGTCACCGGGGAGCTGTTTTTT.

This clone was seen more than once but under ten times. The chain links TRBV5-1 to TRBJ2-1; 9 positions agree with TRBD1. The length of the CDR3 is 16 residues. Trimming removed 5 bases from V and 5 bases from J; junction bases left unmatched: 11. The germline V gene encodes CDR1 SGHRS and CDR2 YFSETQ. The CDR3 reads CASRLGPGQGDNEQFF. The DNA of the CDR3 is TGCGCCAGCAGGCTGGGACCGGGACAGGGCGACAATGAGCAGTTCTTC.

The chain uses TRBV7-2 and TRBJ2-7; D gene uncertain. The ends were cut back, 5 bases at V and 0 bases at J, with 5 bases in the middle. This CDR3 contains 12 residues. In germline, CDR1 is SGHTA, CDR2 FQGNSA. The CDR3: CASSANSYEQYF. The CDR3 DNA reads as TGTGCCAGCAGCGCCAACTCCTACGAGCAGTACTTC.

The rearrangement links TRBV29-1 to TRBJ2-5; D is unclear. The DNA end is a closer match to TRBJ2-7, so the J assignment may be wrong. Germline V gene data show CDR1 as SQVTM and CDR2 as ANQGSEA. CDR3 size: 11 residues. CDR3 coding DNA: TGCAGCGTTGAATACTCCTACGAGCAGTACTTC. This sequence encodes CSVEYSYEQYF.

The J gene is TRBJ2-3, the V gene TRBV30; D ambiguous. Trimming took off 3 bases at V and 1 base at J, with 20 bases between the two ends. Germline lookup yields CDR1 GTSNPN and CDR2 SVGIG (reference sequence). The length of the CDR3 is 17 residues. CDR3 nucleotides: TGTGCCTGGAGCGAAAACCCCGCCTCGTGGGGCACAGATACGCAGTATTTT. Translating gives CAWSENPASWGTDTQYF.

This clone was detected a few times. The rearrangement uses TRBV11-2 and TRBJ2-7; D is ambiguous. Trimming cost V 7 bases and J 4 bases, with 11 bases left between them. Per germline, CDR1 SGHAT and CDR2 FQNNGV. This CDR3 region has 12 residues. CDR3 coding DNA: TGTGCCAGCATCCAGAATGGTTACGAGCAGTACTTC. It encodes CASIQNGYEQYF.

This chain joins TRBV10-3 and TRBJ1-5, with 8 bases that match TRBD1. This CDR3 contains 15 residues. CDR1 is ENHRY, CDR2 SYGVKD, per germline. The junction had 7 bases not matched to a gene; V was cut back by 3 bases and J by 6 bases. The CDR3 coding sequence is TGTGCCATCAGTGACCTGGACAGGGTTTTTCAGCCCCAGCATTTT. Translating it yields CAISDLDRVFQPQHF.

This rearrangement joins TRBV18 to TRBJ2-2; TRBD2 is a possible D gene (6 bases). The length of the CDR3 is 15 residues. Germline CDR1 is KGHSH and CDR2 is LQKENI. Trimming removed 6 bases at V and 5 bases at J, with 16 bases between. The CDR3 DNA sequence: TGTGCCAGCTCCCGTTCGGAGGGCTCGACCGGGGAGCTGTTTTTT. It yields the protein CASSRSEGSTGELFF. Based on the CDR3 plus reference TRBV18 and TRBJ2-2, the full variable domain is NAGVMQNPRHLVRRRGQEARLRCSPMKGHSHVYWYRQLPEEGLKFMVYLQKENIIDESGMPKERFSAEFPKEGPSILRIQQVVRGDSAAYFCASSRSEGSTGELFFGEGSRLTVL.

The table lists this clone with many counts. This chain links TRBV5-6 with TRBJ2-3; 10 bases fit TRBD2. CDR1 is SGHDT, CDR2 YYEEEE, per germline. The length of the CDR3 is 15 residues. Losses at the gene ends were 2 bases for V and 4 bases for J; bases not matched to a gene: 4. CDR3 in DNA: TGTGCCAGCAGCTTTGGACTAGCGGTCGCAGATACGCAGTATTTT. This codes for CASSFGLAVADTQYF. Drawing the rest from reference TRBV5-6 and TRBJ2-3, the complete variable domain is DAGVTQSPTHLIKTRGQQVTLRCSPKSGHDTVSWYQQALGQGPQFIFQYYEEEERQRGNFPDRFSGHQFPNYSSELNVNALLLGDSALYLCASSFGLAVADTQYFGPGTRLTVL.

This clone was observed many times. The chain has TRBV29-1 and TRBJ2-4; TRBD2 agrees at 10 bases. This CDR3 comprises 18 residues. Germline trimming cut 4 bases from V and 1 base from J; bases unmatched to any gene: 13. Germline assignment: CDR1 SQVTM and CDR2 ANQGSEA. This CDR3 is CSVVLAGERVAAKNIQYF. The CDR3 coding sequence is TGCAGCGTTGTGCTAGCGGGAGAACGTGTGGCGGCCAAAAACATTCAGTACTTC.

The sample holds a few counts of this clone. The V gene is TRBV7-3, the J gene TRBJ2-5; D not certain. This CDR3 spans 12 amino acids. The germline V gene encodes CDR1 SGHTA and CDR2 FQGTGA. V was pared by 5 bases and J by 1 base, with 5 bases between. For the CDR3, the DNA is TGTGCCAGCAGCCCTGTCCAAGAGACCCAGTACTTC. Amino acids: CASSPVQETQYF.

The rearrangement uses TRBV4-2 and TRBJ2-1, with 7 bases lining up with TRBD2. The CDR3 is made up of 16 amino acids. Germline CDR1 is LGHNA and CDR2 is YNFKEQ. Trimming at V came to 2 bases and at J to 3 bases, leaving 7 bases not matched to a gene. CDR3 loop: CASSQKTLADYNEQFF. Here the CDR3 DNA reads TGTGCCAGCAGCCAAAAAACCCTAGCGGACTACAATGAGCAGTTCTTC.

The chain employs TRBV14 and TRBJ2-3; the D gene is possibly TRBD2 (5 bases). The V gene lost 8 bases and the J gene lost 1 base, with 13 bases spanning the gap. The CDR3 runs 14 residues. CDR1 SGHDN and CDR2 FVKESK come from the germline V gene. CDR3 sequence: CASAGLLGTDTQYF. CDR3 DNA: TGTGCCAGCGCCGGACTGCTGGGCACAGATACGCAGTATTTT.

This clone has just a few counts. J is TRBJ2-3 and V is TRBV7-9; TRBD1 aligns across 8 bases. The V and J ends lost 7 bases and 3 bases, in that order; junction bases with no gene match: 9. This CDR3 comprises 15 residues. Germline CDR1 is SEHNR and CDR2 is FQNEAQ (reference sequence). CDR3: CASTQNWDRTDTQYF. DNA of the CDR3: TGTGCCAGCACCCAAAACTGGGACAGGACAGATACGCAGTATTTT.

This chain connects TRBV6-1 to TRBJ1-1; possible D gene TRBD1, 5 bases. Trimming took off 7 bases at V and 1 base at J, with 16 bases between the two ends. Germline CDR1 MNHNS, CDR2 SASEGT. The CDR3 loop spans 15 amino acids. CDR3 bases: TGTGCCAGCACCGGGAGGGGTGTCACGAACACTGAAGCTTTCTTT. Its protein product is CASTGRGVTNTEAFF.

There are a few counts of this clone. V usage is TRBV4-1 and J usage is TRBJ2-7; D is unclear. Trimming stripped 0 bases from V and 6 bases from J, with 18 bases between. Germline CDR1 MGHRA, CDR2 YSYEKL. CDR3 size: 16 residues. This CDR3 reads CASSQEAARTLREQYF. CDR3 coding DNA: TGCGCCAGCAGCCAAGAGGCTGCAAGGACCCTTCGCGAGCAGTACTTC.

This clone was picked up a small number of times. The V gene is TRBV27, the J gene TRBJ2-6; the D is unclear. The CDR3 is made up of 19 amino acids. With 2 bases removed from V and 2 bases from J, the gap between germline ends came to 19 bases. CDR1 and CDR2 (germline): MNHEY, SMNVEV (reference sequence). The CDR3 region is CASSLRRAQRWTGANVLTF. In DNA form, the CDR3 reads TGTGCCAGCAGTTTACGACGGGCACAACGCTGGACTGGGGCCAACGTCCTGACTTTC.

This clone was seen at least ten times. The chain carries TRBV28 and TRBJ2-7; D is uncertain. The V gene's germline CDR1 is MDHEN and CDR2 SYDVKM. The CDR3 spans 10 residues. V shed 8 bases and J shed 5 bases, with 7 bases lying between them. The CDR3 loop is CASSTHEQYF. The CDR3 bases are TGTGCCAGCTCCACCCACGAGCAGTACTTC.

This clone has just a few counts. Other DNA sequences in this sample translate to the same CDR3. The gene calls are TRBV5-1 and TRBJ2-5; no firm D call. CDR3 length: 12 amino acids. Trimming removed 5 bases from V and 0 bases from J, with 5 bases in between. Germline assignment: CDR1 SGHRS and CDR2 YFSETQ. CDR3 nucleotides: TGCGCCAGCAGTTACGACCAAGAGACCCAGTACTTC. It is translated as CASSYDQETQYF.